These 12 T cell receptor beta chains were all obtained from the same sample, sequenced in a study of graft-versus-host responses after intestinal transplantation. Tissue from the graft was processed to free its intraepithelial and lamina propria lymphocytes. TCRdb's copy holds only in-frame clones and misses some; the assay was immunoSEQ multiplex PCR. The top ten clones hold approximately 5.1% of a sample with 6,500 to 8,500 clones, 68% of them seen once. Source: ileum tissue, taken approximately 50 days after transplant. The receptors derive from a human patient who received an intestinal transplant, so some T cells may come from the graft donor.

This clone was counted between two and nine times. Distinct nucleotide sequences in the sample also encode this CDR3. This chain joins TRBV7-3 and TRBJ2-2; D ambiguous. The germline V gene has CDR1 SGHTA and CDR2 FQGTGA. The CDR3 loop spans 14 amino acids. Trimming cost V 1 base and J 1 base, with 4 bases left between them. Here the CDR3 DNA reads TGTGCCAGCAGCTTAAGTAGGAACACCGGGGAGCTGTTTTTT. It codes for CASSLSRNTGELFF.

The chain carries TRBV19 and TRBJ2-6; possibly TRBD2 for D (5 bases). CDR1 and CDR2 (germline): LNHDA, SQIVND (reference sequence). The CDR3 contains 17 residues. Trimming stripped 6 bases from V and 0 bases from J, with 15 bases between. This CDR3 is CASSEGYAFSGANVLTF. The CDR3, as DNA: TGTGCCAGTAGCGAGGGTTACGCCTTCTCTGGGGCCAACGTCCTGACTTTC.

The CDR3 nucleotides are TGTGCCAGCAGCCCCACCCCTATACAGGGCGGACAGCCCCAGCATTTT. This codes for CASSPTPIQGGQPQHF. The J gene is TRBJ1-5, the V gene TRBV7-2; tentative D call: TRBD1 (6 bases). The CDR3 runs 16 residues. Germline CDR1 reads SGHTA; CDR2 reads FQGNSA. V was trimmed by 5 bases and J by 7 bases, leaving 21 bases between them.

The gene calls are TRBV5-6 and TRBJ2-5; 9 bases match TRBD1. V lost 0 bases, J lost 5 bases, and 8 bases stayed unmatched. The CDR3 sequence is 16 residues long. Germline lookup yields CDR1 SGHDT and CDR2 YYEEEE. CDR3: CASSLVPGQGSETQYF. In DNA, the CDR3 is TGTGCCAGCAGCTTGGTACCGGGACAGGGTTCGGAGACCCAGTACTTC. The entire variable domain, with the rest obtained from reference TRBV5-6 and TRBJ2-5, is as follows: DAGVTQSPTHLIKTRGQQVTLRCSPKSGHDTVSWYQQALGQGPQFIFQYYEEEERQRGNFPDRFSGHQFPNYSSELNVNALLLGDSALYLCASSLVPGQGSETQYFGPGTRLLVL.

The CDR3 region is CASSDSQGFRKLFF. The CDR3 nucleotides are TGTGCCAGCAGTGACAGTCAGGGGTTCCGAAAACTGTTTTTT. This chain joins TRBV6-1 and TRBJ1-4; D possibly corresponds to TRBD1 (6 bases). Trimming took 3 bases from V and 10 from J, leaving 15 bases between them. Germline CDR1 MNHNS, CDR2 SASEGT. The length of the CDR3 is 14 residues.

The CDR3 protein is CATSRDRTGKNIQYF. The CDR3 nucleotides are TGTGCCACCAGCAGAGATCGGACAGGCAAAAACATTCAGTACTTC. The V and J genes are TRBV15 and TRBJ2-4, with 7 positions matching TRBD1. The ends lost 0 bases at V and 3 bases at J; junction bases unmatched: 2. Per germline, CDR1 LNHNV and CDR2 YYDKDF (reference sequence). The CDR3 sequence is 15 residues long.

The rearrangement links TRBV10-3 to TRBJ2-3; TRBD2 agrees at 10 bases. V was pared by 2 bases and J by 1 base, with 0 bases of the junction left unmatched. This CDR3 has 15 residues. Looked up from germline, CDR1 is ENHRY and CDR2 is SYGVKD. The CDR3 bases are TGTGCCATCAGTGAGCTAGCGGGGGGCACAGATACGCAGTATTTT. It translates to CAISELAGGTDTQYF.

The chain uses TRBV4-2 and TRBJ2-5, with 10 bases lining up with TRBD2. The germline V gene encodes CDR1 LGHNA and CDR2 YNFKEQ. V lost 1 base and J lost 7; bases outside the gene matches: 6. CDR3 length equals 15 residues. The CDR3 loop reads CASSQVNERGGTQYF. The CDR3 bases are TGTGCCAGCAGCCAAGTCAATGAGCGGGGGGGGACCCAGTACTTC.

The rearrangement joins TRBV4-1 to TRBJ2-3; TRBD2 might be the D (6 bases). The ends were cut back, 1 base at V and 8 bases at J, with 22 bases in the middle. The CDR3 runs to 17 residues. The germline V gene encodes CDR1 MGHRA and CDR2 YSYEKL. The CDR3 region has the DNA TGCGCCAGCAGCCAAGTGGGGGACTCGAGGATAATGGGTACGCAGTATTTT. Amino acids: CASSQVGDSRIMGTQYF.

In regard to this clone: In the same sample, other DNA sequences code for this CDR3. The chain joins TRBV11-2 to TRBJ2-3; 7 bases agree with TRBD2. Looked up from germline, CDR1 is SGHAT and CDR2 is FQNNGV. This CDR3 is 14 amino acids long. With V trimmed by 4 bases and J by 3 bases, 4 bases remained unmatched. In DNA form, the CDR3 reads TGTGCCAGCAGCTCGGGACTAAAAACAGATACGCAGTATTTT. Translated: CASSSGLKTDTQYF. Filled out from reference TRBV11-2 and TRBJ2-3, the complete variable domain reads EAGVAQSPRYKIIEKRQSVAFWCNPISGHATLYWYQQILGQGPKLLIQFQNNGVVDDSQLPKDRFSAERLKGVDSTLKIQPAKLEDSAVYLCASSSGLKTDTQYFGPGTRLTVL.

This chain joins TRBV19 and TRBJ2-2; D may be TRBD1 (6 bases). Trimming pared 7 bases from V and 1 base from J, leaving 19 bases between. CDR3 length: 17 amino acids. Germline V gives CDR1 LNHDA, CDR2 SQIVND (reference sequence). The CDR3: CASTISIGTLNTGELFF. In DNA, the CDR3 is TGTGCCAGTACCATATCAATCGGGACACTGAACACCGGGGAGCTGTTTTTT.

The chain has TRBV27 and TRBJ2-6; 8 bases line up with TRBD1. CDR3 size: 17 residues. The germline gives CDR1 MNHEY, CDR2 SMNVEV (reference sequence). Germline trimming cut 5 bases from V and 3 bases from J; bases unmatched to any gene: 9. In DNA form, the CDR3 reads TGTGCCAGCAGTCGTACAGGGGGAGTCTATGGGGCCAACGTCCTGACTTTC. This sequence encodes CASSRTGGVYGANVLTF.